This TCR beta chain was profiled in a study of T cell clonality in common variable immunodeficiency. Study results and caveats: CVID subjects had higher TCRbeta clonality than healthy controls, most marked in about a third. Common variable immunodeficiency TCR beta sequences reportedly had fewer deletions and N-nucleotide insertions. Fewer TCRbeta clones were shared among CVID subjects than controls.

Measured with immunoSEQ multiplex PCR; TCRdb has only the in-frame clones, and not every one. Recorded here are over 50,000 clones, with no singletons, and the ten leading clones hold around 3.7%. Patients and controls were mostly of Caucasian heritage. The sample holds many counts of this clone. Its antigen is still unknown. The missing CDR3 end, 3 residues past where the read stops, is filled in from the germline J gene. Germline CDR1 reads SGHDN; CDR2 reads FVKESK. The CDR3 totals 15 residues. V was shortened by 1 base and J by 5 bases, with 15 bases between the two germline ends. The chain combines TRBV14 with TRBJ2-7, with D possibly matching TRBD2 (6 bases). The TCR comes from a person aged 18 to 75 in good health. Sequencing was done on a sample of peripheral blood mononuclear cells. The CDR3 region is CASSQVGRDLNEQYF. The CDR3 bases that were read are TGTGCCAGCAGCCAAGTTGGGCGGGATCTAAACGAG.